What follows is one TCR beta chain and its context. Its antigen is not known. V lost 0 bases, J lost 7 bases, and 3 bases lay in between. Germline V gene sequence: CDR1 SGHDN, CDR2 FVKESK. The CDR3 is 11 residues long. This sample was included in a study of lymphopenia after photon versus proton radiotherapy. The study, taken as a whole, reports: Under photons, naive T cells and diversity fell while effector/memory populations rose. Oligoclonal CD8+ Temra expansion after nadir drove photon patients' diversity drop. Better survival with proton therapy was suggested as possible, not demonstrated.

Clones were sequenced by immunoSEQ multiplex PCR, and TCRdb holds only the in-frame ones, with some missing. Of 70,000 or so clones in the sample, under 95% were seen once. The sequenced sample was peripheral blood, obtained from a patient treated with photon-based radiotherapy. This chain connects TRBV14 to TRBJ1-2; D is undetermined. The receptor was derived from a woman between 65 and 79 years old with pancreatic cancer. In nucleotides, the CDR3 is TGTGCCAGCAGCCAAGAGGTTGGCTACACCTTC. This sequence encodes CASSQEVGYTF.